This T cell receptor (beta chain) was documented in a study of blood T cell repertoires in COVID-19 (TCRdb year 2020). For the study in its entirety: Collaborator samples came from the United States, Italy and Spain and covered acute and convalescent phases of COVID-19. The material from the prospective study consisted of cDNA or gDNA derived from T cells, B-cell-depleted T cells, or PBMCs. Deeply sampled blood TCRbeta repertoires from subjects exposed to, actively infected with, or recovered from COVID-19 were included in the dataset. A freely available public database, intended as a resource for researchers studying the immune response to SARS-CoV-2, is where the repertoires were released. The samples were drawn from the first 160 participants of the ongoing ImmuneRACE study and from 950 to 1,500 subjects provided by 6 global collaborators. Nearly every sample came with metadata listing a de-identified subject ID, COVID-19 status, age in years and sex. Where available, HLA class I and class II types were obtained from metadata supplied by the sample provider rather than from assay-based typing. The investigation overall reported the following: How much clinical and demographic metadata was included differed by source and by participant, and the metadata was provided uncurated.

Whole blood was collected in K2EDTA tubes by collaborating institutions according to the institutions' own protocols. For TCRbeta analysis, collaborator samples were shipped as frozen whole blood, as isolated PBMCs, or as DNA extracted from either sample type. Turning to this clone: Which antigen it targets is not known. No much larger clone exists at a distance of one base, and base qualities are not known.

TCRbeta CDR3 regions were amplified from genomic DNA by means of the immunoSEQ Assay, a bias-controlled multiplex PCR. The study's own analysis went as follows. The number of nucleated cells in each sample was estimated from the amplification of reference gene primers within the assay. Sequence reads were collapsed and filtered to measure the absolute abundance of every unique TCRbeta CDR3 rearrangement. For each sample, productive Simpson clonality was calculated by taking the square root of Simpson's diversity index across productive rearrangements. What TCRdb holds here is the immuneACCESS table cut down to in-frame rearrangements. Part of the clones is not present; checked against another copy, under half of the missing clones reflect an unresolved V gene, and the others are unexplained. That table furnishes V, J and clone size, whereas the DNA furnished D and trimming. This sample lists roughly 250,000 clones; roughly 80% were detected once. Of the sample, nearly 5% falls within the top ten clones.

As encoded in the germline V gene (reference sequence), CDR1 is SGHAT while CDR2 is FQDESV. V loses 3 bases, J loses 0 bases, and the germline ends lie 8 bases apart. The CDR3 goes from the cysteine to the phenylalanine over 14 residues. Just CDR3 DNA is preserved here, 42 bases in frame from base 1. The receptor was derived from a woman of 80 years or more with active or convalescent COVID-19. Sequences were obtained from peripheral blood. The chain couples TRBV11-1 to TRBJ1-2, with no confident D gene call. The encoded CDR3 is CASSLSPTNYGYTF. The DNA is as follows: TGTGCCAGCAGCTTGAGTCCGACTAACTATGGCTACACCTTC.